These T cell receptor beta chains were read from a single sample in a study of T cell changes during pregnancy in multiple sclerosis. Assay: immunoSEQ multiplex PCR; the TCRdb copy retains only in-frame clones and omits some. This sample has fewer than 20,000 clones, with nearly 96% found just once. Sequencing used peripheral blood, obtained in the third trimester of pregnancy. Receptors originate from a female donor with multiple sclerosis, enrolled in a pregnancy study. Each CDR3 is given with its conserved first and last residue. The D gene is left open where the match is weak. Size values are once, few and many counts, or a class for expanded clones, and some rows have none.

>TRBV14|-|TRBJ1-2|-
CASSQDLEPYGYTLNGYTF
TGTGCCAGCAGCCAAGATTTGGAGCCCTATGGCTACACCTTAAATGGCTACACCTTC
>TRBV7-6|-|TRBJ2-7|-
CASSRGNEQYF
TGTGCCAGCAGCCGGGGTAACGAGCAGTACTTC
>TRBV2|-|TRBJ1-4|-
CASSEDRTTNEKLFF
TGTGCCAGCAGTGAGGACAGAACAACTAATGAAAAACTGTTTTTT
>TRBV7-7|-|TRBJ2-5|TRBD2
CASSLGGGQETQYF
TGTGCCAGCAGCTTAGGGGGGGGCCAAGAGACCCAGTACTTC
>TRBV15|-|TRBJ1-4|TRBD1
CATSRGDRENEKLFF
TGTGCCACCAGCAGAGGGGACAGAGAAAATGAAAAACTGTTTTTT
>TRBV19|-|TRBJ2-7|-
CASSPPRRGSFGEQYF
TGTGCCAGTAGCCCTCCGAGACGGGGGTCTTTCGGGGAGCAGTACTTC
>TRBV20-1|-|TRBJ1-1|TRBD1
CSGQGNTEAFF
TGCAGTGGACAGGGAAACACTGAAGCTTTCTTT
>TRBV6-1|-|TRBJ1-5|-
CASSAGNSNQPQHF
TGTGCCAGCAGTGCAGGTAATAGCAATCAGCCCCAGCATTTT
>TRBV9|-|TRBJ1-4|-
CASSEGLGGNEKLFF
TGTGCCAGCTCCGAGGGGCTCGGAGGGAATGAAAAACTGTTTTTT
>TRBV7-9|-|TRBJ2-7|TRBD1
CASSSNDRGSNYEQYF
TGTGCCAGCAGCTCCAACGACAGGGGGTCGAACTACGAGCAGTACTTC
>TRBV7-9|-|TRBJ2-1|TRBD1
CASSFDRGTSNEQFF
TGTGCCAGCAGCTTTGACAGGGGGACGAGTAATGAGCAGTTCTTC
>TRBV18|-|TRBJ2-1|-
CASSPWDNSYNEQFF
TGTGCCAGCTCACCATGGGACAACTCCTACAATGAGCAGTTCTTC
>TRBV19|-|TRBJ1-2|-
CASNHPGQGNYGYTF
TGTGCCAGTAACCATCCAGGGCAGGGAAACTATGGCTACACCTTC
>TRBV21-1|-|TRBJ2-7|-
CASSKLPRQGDEQYF
TGTGCCAGCAGCAAACTCCCCAGGCAGGGCGACGAGCAGTACTTC
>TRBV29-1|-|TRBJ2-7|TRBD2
CSVLAGLRSEQYF
TGCAGCGTTCTAGCGGGCTTAAGGAGCGAGCAGTACTTC
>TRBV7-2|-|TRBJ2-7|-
CASSYSGVYEQYF
TGTGCCAGCAGCTATTCGGGAGTCTACGAGCAGTACTTC
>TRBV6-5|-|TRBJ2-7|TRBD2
CASRPGLAMGEQYF
TGTGCCAGCAGGCCGGGACTAGCAATGGGCGAGCAGTACTTC
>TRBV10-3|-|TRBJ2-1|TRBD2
CASGLGGSAPPEQFF
TGTGCTTCGGGACTGGGCGGGAGTGCACCCCCTGAGCAGTTCTTC
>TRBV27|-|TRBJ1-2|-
CASSFAGGYGYTF
TGTGCCAGCAGTTTTGCAGGTGGCTATGGCTACACCTTC
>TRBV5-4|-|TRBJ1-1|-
CASSPPGAVAFF
TGTGCCAGCAGTCCCCCAGGGGCGGTAGCTTTCTTT
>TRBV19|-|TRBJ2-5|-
CASSVLGETQYF
TGTGCCAGTAGTGTACTTGGAGAGACCCAGTACTTC
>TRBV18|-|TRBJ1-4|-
CASSPMSGSVTEKLFF
TGTGCCAGCTCACCAATGTCGGGTTCGGTTACTGAAAAACTGTTTTTT
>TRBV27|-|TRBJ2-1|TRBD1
CASRDREISYNEQFF
TGTGCCAGCAGAGACAGGGAAATCTCCTACAATGAGCAGTTCTTC
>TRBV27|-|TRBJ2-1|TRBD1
CASSFFGTASSYNEQFF
TGTGCCAGCAGTTTTTTCGGGACAGCCAGCTCCTACAATGAGCAGTTCTTC
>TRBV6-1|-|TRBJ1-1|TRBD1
CASRMAGGGTEAFF
TGTGCCAGCAGGATGGCAGGGGGTGGCACTGAAGCTTTCTTT
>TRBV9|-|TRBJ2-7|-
CASSVDPRISSYEQYF
TGTGCCAGCAGCGTAGACCCGAGGATTAGCTCCTACGAGCAGTACTTC
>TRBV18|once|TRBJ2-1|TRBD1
CASSQRDRLQFF
TGTGCCAGCTCACAACGGGACAGGCTTCAGTTCTTC
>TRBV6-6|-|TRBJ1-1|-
CASSKYRTVNTEAFF
TGTGCCAGCAGTAAATACAGGACCGTGAACACTGAAGCTTTCTTT
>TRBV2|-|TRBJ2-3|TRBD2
CASREASGTDTQYF
TGTGCCAGCAGGGAGGCTAGCGGGACAGATACGCAGTATTTT
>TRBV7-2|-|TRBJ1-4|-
CASSLVAGGSNEKLFF
TGTGCCAGCAGCTTAGTGGCGGGGGGTTCTAATGAAAAACTGTTTTTT
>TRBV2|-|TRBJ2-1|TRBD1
CASSKDRGSYNEQFF
TGTGCCAGCAGTAAGGACAGGGGCTCCTACAATGAGCAGTTCTTC
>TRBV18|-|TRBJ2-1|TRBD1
CASSPSRGQGTNEQFF
TGTGCCAGCTCACCTTCCAGGGGACAGGGGACTAATGAGCAGTTCTTC
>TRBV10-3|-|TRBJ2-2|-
CAIRPGEGTSKTGELFF
TGTGCCATCCGCCCGGGCGAGGGGACATCTAAGACCGGGGAGCTGTTTTTT
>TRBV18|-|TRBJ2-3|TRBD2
CASSPLAGGRTRDTQYF
TGTGCCAGCTCACCACTAGCGGGGGGGCGTACCCGGGATACGCAGTATTTT
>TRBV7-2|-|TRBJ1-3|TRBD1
CASSFTGASGNTIYF
TGTGCCAGCAGCTTCACAGGGGCCTCTGGAAACACCATATATTTT
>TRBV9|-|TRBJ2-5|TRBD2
CASRPGLAPKETQYF
TGTGCCAGTAGGCCGGGACTAGCACCGAAAGAGACCCAGTACTTC
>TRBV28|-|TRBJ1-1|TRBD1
CASSGQGAGNTEAFF
TGTGCCAGCAGTGGTCAGGGGGCCGGTAACACTGAAGCTTTCTTT
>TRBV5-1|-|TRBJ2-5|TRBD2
CASSLAASGRAVETQYF
TGCGCCAGCAGCTTGGCGGCTAGCGGGAGGGCCGTGGAGACCCAGTACTTC
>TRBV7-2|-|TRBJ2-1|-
CASLRDTLYNEQFF
TGTGCCAGCCTCCGGGACACCTTATACAATGAGCAGTTCTTC
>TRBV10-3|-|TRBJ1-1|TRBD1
CAIRETGGYTEAFF
TGTGCCATCAGAGAGACAGGGGGGTACACTGAAGCTTTCTTT
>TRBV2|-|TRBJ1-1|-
CASRGLKGDTEAFF
TGTGCCAGCAGAGGATTAAAAGGGGACACTGAAGCTTTCTTT
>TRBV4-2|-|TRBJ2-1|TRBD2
CASSQVGTSGGAYNEQFF
TGTGCCAGCAGCCAAGTGGGGACTAGCGGGGGGGCATATAATGAGCAGTTCTTC
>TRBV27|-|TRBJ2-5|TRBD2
CASSFREDQETQYF
TGTGCCAGCAGTTTTCGGGAGGACCAAGAGACCCAGTACTTC
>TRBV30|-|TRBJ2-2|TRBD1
CAWSVQGANTGELFF
TGTGCCTGGAGTGTCCAGGGGGCGAACACCGGGGAGCTGTTTTTT
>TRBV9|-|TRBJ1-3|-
CASSPRPGSGNTIYF
TGTGCCAGCAGCCCCCGGCCAGGGTCTGGAAACACCATATATTTT
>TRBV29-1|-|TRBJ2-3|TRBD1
CSARPRIGTADTQYF
TGCAGCGCACGGCCTCGAATTGGGACAGCAGATACGCAGTATTTT
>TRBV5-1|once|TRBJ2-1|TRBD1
CASRSGGSYNKQFF
TGCGCCAGCAGATCAGGGGGCTCCTACAATAAGCAGTTCTTC
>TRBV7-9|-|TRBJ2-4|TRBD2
CASSPGLAENIQYF
TGTGCCAGCAGCCCGGGACTAGCGGAAAACATTCAGTACTTC
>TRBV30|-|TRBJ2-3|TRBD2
CAWSGGLAPDTQYF
TGTGCCTGGAGTGGAGGACTAGCGCCCGATACGCAGTATTTT
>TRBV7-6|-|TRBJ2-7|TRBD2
CASSLEGRDEQYF
TGTGCCAGCAGCTTAGAAGGGAGGGACGAGCAGTACTTC
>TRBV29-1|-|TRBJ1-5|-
CSVGAENQPQHF
TGCAGCGTTGGAGCGGAAAATCAGCCCCAGCATTTT
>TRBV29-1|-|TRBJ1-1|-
CSVERGQEAFF
TGCAGCGTTGAGAGGGGACAAGAAGCTTTCTTT
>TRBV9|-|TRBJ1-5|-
CASSVAGFQPQHF
TGTGCCAGCAGCGTAGCAGGGTTTCAGCCCCAGCATTTT
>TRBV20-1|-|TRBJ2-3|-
CSAETAGSQYF
TGCAGTGCCGAGACCGCAGGCTCGCAGTATTTT
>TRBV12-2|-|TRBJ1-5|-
CARTGRNSNQPQHF
TGTGCAAGGACGGGGAGGAATAGCAATCAGCCCCAGCATTTT
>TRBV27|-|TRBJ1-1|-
CASSPIQRNTEAFF
TGTGCCAGCAGTCCGATACAGAGGAACACTGAAGCTTTCTTT
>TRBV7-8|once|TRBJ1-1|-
CASSLTRPLQGSFTEAFF
TGTGCCAGCAGCTTAACGAGGCCCTTGCAAGGGAGTTTCACTGAAGCTTTCTTT
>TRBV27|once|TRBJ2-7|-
CASSLSGGATVEQYF
TGTGCCAGCAGTTTATCGGGCGGGGCTACTGTAGAGCAGTACTTC
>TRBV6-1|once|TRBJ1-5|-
CASALGRRGNQPQHF
TGTGCCAGCGCGCTAGGGCGAAGGGGGAATCAGCCCCAGCATTTT